The clone carrying this T cell receptor (beta chain) was seen a handful of times. The antigen is not known. Trimming removed 0 bases from V and 4 bases from J; junction bases left unmatched: 15. The germline V gene has CDR1 LGHNA and CDR2 YSLEER. CDR3 size: 19 residues. UMIs and a universal primer site were added when TCR cDNA was made by 5'RACE template switching. TCRdb reprocessed the 5' RACE reads via MiXCR and lists one record per CDR3 protein. The sample lists over 200,000 distinct CDR3 sequences, about 7% seen once, with roughly 1% in the top ten. The source of the sample is a study of T cells after yellow fever vaccination. Findings of the study overall: A weaker but faster secondary response was observed, peaking on day 5 versus 15. Among primary-vaccination clones, most reappeared after the booster, at almost 98% for CD4 and 88% for CD8. A small proportion of clonotypes was detected in both the CD4 and CD8 compartments.

The receptor was isolated from a man younger than 45 who received the YFV17D yellow fever vaccine. The sample consisted of CD4+ T cells sorted from PBMCs, taken on the day of the yellow fever booster vaccination. V and J are TRBV4-3 and TRBJ2-7; 10 bases align to TRBD2. The CDR3, as DNA: TGCGCCAGCAGCCAAGATTATTGGCGAGCGGGAGGGCTAAGGTACGAGCAGTACTTC. It yields the protein CASSQDYWRAGGLRYEQYF.